Listed below are T cell receptor beta chains from one sample, sequenced in a study of OX40 agonist ivuxolimab in advanced cancers. Sequenced by immunoSEQ multiplex PCR; TCRdb stores in-frame clones only, minus some. This table holds roughly 38,000 clones, about 80% found once. The sample here was CD4+ or CD8+ T cells sorted from blood, taken in a trial of the OX40 agonist ivuxolimab. Receptors originate from an adult with an advanced solid tumor such as melanoma, head and neck, liver or kidney cancer. Each CDR3 is given with its conserved first and last residue. Where a row states a size, it is once, few, many or the class of an expanded clone; other rows omit it.

abundance | j_gene | v_gene | CDR3aa
- | TRBJ2-3 | TRBV2 | CASRGLAGKTGDTQYF
once | TRBJ2-7 | TRBV7-6 | CASSLGASYEQYF
- | TRBJ1-2 | TRBV15 | CATSRETGVLGYTF
- | TRBJ2-3 | TRBV5-1 | CASSPQGNTDTQYF
few | TRBJ1-1 | TRBV6-1 | CASRGDRATEAFF
few | TRBJ2-7 | TRBV6-5 | CASSYSSFYEQYF
few | TRBJ2-4 | TRBV5-1 | CASSPRLAAKNIQYF
- | TRBJ2-7 | TRBV11-2 | CASSLGGGITYEQYF
few | TRBJ2-5 | TRBV27 | CASGRQGAGETQYF
- | TRBJ1-2 | TRBV6-6 | CASSRPVTGDYGYTF
- | TRBJ2-2 | TRBV19 | CASSINRFANTGELFF
- | TRBJ1-5 | TRBV2 | CASSAGGAAQPQHF
- | TRBJ1-3 | TRBV7-6 | CASSLAQGAGNTIYF
- | TRBJ2-5 | TRBV5-6 | CASSFRVGGGQETQYF
- | TRBJ1-4 | TRBV19 | CASRTGGVTNEKLFF
- | TRBJ1-2 | TRBV6-1 | CASSESGLDGYTF
- | TRBJ1-2 | TRBV7-8 | CASSRGYGYTF
- | TRBJ2-2 | TRBV6-5 | CASKTGNTGELFF
- | TRBJ1-1 | TRBV11-2 | CASSSVTTGKSTEAFF
- | TRBJ1-2 | TRBV7-6 | CASSLEFLGTGGYTF
- | TRBJ1-6 | TRBV4-1 | CASSQRTGKYSPLYF
- | TRBJ1-1 | TRBV5-6 | CASSLALNTEAFF
- | TRBJ2-5 | TRBV5-1 | CASSGGQKETQYF
once | TRBJ2-1 | TRBV10-3 | CAISESLENPYNEQFF
- | TRBJ1-4 | TRBV6-1 | CASSDLRGFGEKLFF
many | TRBJ1-5 | TRBV5-8 | CASSLEASPNQPQHF
- | TRBJ1-4 | TRBV12-5 | CASGEGQGREKLFF
- | TRBJ2-3 | TRBV5-1 | CASSLTGTGGTDTQYF
- | TRBJ2-5 | TRBV30 | CAWSVRLNQETQYF
- | TRBJ2-7 | TRBV11-1 | CASSRGPWEQYF
- | TRBJ1-3 | TRBV6-5 | CASSYTGQGAGNTIYF
few | TRBJ2-1 | TRBV27 | CASRLRGANNEQFF
- | TRBJ2-5 | TRBV18 | CASSLAIQETQYF
- | TRBJ2-2 | TRBV19 | CASSIDVVGGGELFF
- | TRBJ2-1 | TRBV7-9 | CASSSPGRVHNEQFF
- | TRBJ1-2 | TRBV6-5 | CASSDTGGKGYTF
few | TRBJ1-6 | TRBV29-1 | CSVQDRGNSPLHF
- | TRBJ2-3 | TRBV5-1 | CASSRTSGGGGADTQYF
- | TRBJ1-5 | TRBV2 | CASSEGTQGQPQHF
- | TRBJ2-5 | TRBV14 | CASSQVRGARETQYF
- | TRBJ1-1 | TRBV10-1 | CASSETRNTEAFF
- | TRBJ1-5 | TRBV4-1 | CASSQDAGTWLPQHF
- | TRBJ2-1 | TRBV9 | CASSVAFGPNNEQFF
- | TRBJ2-1 | TRBV7-3 | CASSPGPQGDEQFF
- | TRBJ2-7 | TRBV10-3 | CAISDFRQATYEQYF
few | TRBJ1-1 | TRBV19 | CASSPDGDGAFF
once | TRBJ1-2 | TRBV14 | CASSQAGIHGYTF
- | TRBJ2-3 | TRBV9 | CASSVDEVATQYF
- | TRBJ1-5 | TRBV21-1 | CASSKDRNQPQHF
- | TRBJ2-5 | TRBV11-2 | CASTRNSGGYQETQYF
- | TRBJ2-2 | TRBV11-2 | CASSLDLSGTGELFF
- | TRBJ2-1 | TRBV5-1 | CASSYSRGALYNEQFF
- | TRBJ1-2 | TRBV5-8 | CASSLKGTGPFGYGYTF